The rows below give T cell receptor beta chains drawn from one sample of a study of blood T cell repertoires in COVID-19. Sequencing was performed with immunoSEQ multiplex PCR; in TCRdb, only in-frame clones are kept and a portion is missing. The table lists 400,000 to 450,000 clones, 89% of them singletons, with 1.5% to 1.7% in the top ten. The sequenced sample consisted of peripheral blood. The receptor source for this set is a woman aged 40 to 50 with COVID-19, enrolled during active disease. CDR3s include the opening cysteine and the closing phenylalanine or tryptophan. Fields, in order: V gene, D gene, J gene, clone size, CDR3 DNA, CDR3 protein. A D gene is named only where the DNA matches it firmly. For some rows the clone size is stated as once, few or many, or as a class when expanded; others skip it.

>TRBV7-2|TRBD1|TRBJ1-2|.
TGTGCCAGCAGCTCCAGGACAGGGATGCCCCTATATGGCTACACCTTC
CASSSRTGMPLYGYTF
>TRBV7-8|.|TRBJ1-1|.
TGTGCCAGCAGCTCGGGGGGAGGGAACACTGAAGCTTTCTTT
CASSSGGGNTEAFF
>TRBV5-1|.|TRBJ1-4|.
TGCGCCAGCAGCTTGATGACAGCTACTAATGAAAAACTGTTTTTT
CASSLMTATNEKLFF
>TRBV28|.|TRBJ2-2|.
TGTGCCAGCAGTTTAGGAGGCGATCTGACCGGGGAGCTGTTTTTT
CASSLGGDLTGELFF
>TRBV30|.|TRBJ1-1|.
TGTGCCTGGAGTCTCAGGGTAAACACTGAAGCTTTCTTT
CAWSLRVNTEAFF
>TRBV27|TRBD2|TRBJ2-1|.
TGTGCCAGCAGCCTGCGGCCGGGACTAGCGGGTTACAATGAGCAGTTCTTC
CASSLRPGLAGYNEQFF
>TRBV11-2|TRBD1|TRBJ1-1|.
TGTGCCAGCAGCTTGGCCCAGGGGGTCAGTGAAGCTTTCTTT
CASSLAQGVSEAFF
>TRBV25-1|.|TRBJ2-2|.
TGTGCCAGCAGTATAACAGTTTCGAACACCGGGGAGCTGTTTTTT
CASSITVSNTGELFF
>TRBV18|.|TRBJ1-1|.
TGTGCCAGCTCACCCTTCTCAGGGGCAATGAACACTGAAGCTTTCTTT
CASSPFSGAMNTEAFF
>TRBV27|.|TRBJ1-3|.
TGTGCCAGCAGTCCTCAATCGGGACACCGCTCTGGAAACACCATATATTTT
CASSPQSGHRSGNTIYF
>TRBV14|TRBD1|TRBJ1-1|.
TGTGCCAGCAGCAGGACAGGGGGGGGCACTGAAGCTTTCTTT
CASSRTGGGTEAFF
>TRBV7-2|.|TRBJ1-6|once
TGTGCCAGCAGCCTACGCGGGAAGAGGGGTAATTCACCCCTCCACTTT
CASSLRGKRGNSPLHF
>TRBV30|.|TRBJ1-1|.
TGTGCCTGGAGTGTATCATGGGCTATGAACACTGAAGCTTTCTTT
CAWSVSWAMNTEAFF
>TRBV6-5|.|TRBJ1-1|.
TGTGCCAGCAGTTACTCGGGGGGGGTTGGTGAAGCTTTCTTT
CASSYSGGVGEAFF
>TRBV15|.|TRBJ2-1|.
TGTGCCACCAGCAGCCGGGAGACTACCTACAATGAGCAGTTCTTC
CATSSRETTYNEQFF
>TRBV4-1|.|TRBJ1-2|.
TGCGCCAGCAGCCAGATGGACAGTTCCCATGGCTACACCTTC
CASSQMDSSHGYTF
>TRBV5-1|.|TRBJ1-1|.
TGCGCCAGCAGCGCTTTCAATCCGGACGGGAGGAACACTGAAGCTTTCTTT
CASSAFNPDGRNTEAFF